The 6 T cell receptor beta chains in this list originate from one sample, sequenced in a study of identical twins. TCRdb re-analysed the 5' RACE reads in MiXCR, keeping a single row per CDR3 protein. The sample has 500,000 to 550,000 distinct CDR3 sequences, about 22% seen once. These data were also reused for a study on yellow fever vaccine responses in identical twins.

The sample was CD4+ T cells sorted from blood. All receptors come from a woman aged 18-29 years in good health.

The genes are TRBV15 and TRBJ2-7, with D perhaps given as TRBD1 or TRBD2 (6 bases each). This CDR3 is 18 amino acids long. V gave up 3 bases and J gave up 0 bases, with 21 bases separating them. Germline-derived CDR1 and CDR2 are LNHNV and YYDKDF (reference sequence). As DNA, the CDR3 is TGTGCCACCAGCAGGGGCGTGGGGGGCCCAACGATCTCCTACGAGCAGTACTTC. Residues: CATSRGVGGPTISYEQYF.

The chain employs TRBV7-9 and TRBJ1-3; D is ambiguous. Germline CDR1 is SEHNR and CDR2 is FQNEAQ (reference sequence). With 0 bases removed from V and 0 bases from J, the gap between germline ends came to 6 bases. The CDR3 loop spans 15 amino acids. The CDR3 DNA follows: TGTGCCAGCAGCTTAGCGGAGCTCTCTGGAAACACCATATATTTT. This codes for CASSLAELSGNTIYF.

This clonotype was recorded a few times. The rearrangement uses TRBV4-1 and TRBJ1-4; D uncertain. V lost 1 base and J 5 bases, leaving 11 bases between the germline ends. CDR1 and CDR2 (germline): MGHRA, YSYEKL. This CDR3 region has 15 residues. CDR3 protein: CASSQGRRANEKLFF. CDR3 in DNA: TGCGCCAGCAGCCAAGGGCGGCGGGCAAATGAAAAACTGTTTTTT.

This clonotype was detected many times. This chain's CDR3 is CASSDDRGDEKLFF. CDR3 DNA: TGTGCCAGCAGCGACGACAGGGGTGACGAAAAACTGTTTTTT. The chain has TRBV5-5 and TRBJ1-4, with TRBD1 matching 8 bases. V gave up 4 bases and J gave up 8 bases; unmatched junction bases: 7. Germline CDR1 is SGHKS and CDR2 is YYEKEE (reference sequence). CDR3 length: 14 residues.

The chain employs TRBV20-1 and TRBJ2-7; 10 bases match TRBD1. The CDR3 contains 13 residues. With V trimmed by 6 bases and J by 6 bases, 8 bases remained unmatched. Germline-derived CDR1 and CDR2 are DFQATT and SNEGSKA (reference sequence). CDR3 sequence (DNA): TGCAGTGCAAGGACAGGGGGATCGGGCGAGCAGTACGTC. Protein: CSARTGGSGEQYV.

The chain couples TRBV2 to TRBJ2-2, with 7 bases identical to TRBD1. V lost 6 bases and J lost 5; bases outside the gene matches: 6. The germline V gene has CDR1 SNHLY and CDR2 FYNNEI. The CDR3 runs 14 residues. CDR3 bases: TGTGCCAGCAGGGTTGACAGGGTAACCGGGGAGCTGTTTTTT. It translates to CASRVDRVTGELFF.